This T cell receptor beta chain is from a study of blood T cell repertoires in COVID-19. Across the study: The samples span acute and convalescent COVID-19 from the United States, Italy and Spain. Sources were T cells, B-cell-depleted T cells, or PBMCs; the material itself was cDNA or gDNA.

Original methodology: Reference gene primer amplification in the assay estimated nucleated cell counts. Libraries were prepared by immunoSEQ multiplex PCR; TCRdb keeps only in-frame clonotypes and omits some of them. That table is the source of V, J and clone size, and D and trimming were worked out from the DNA. In the table there are 130,000 to 150,000 clones, more than 80% of which are singletons. The CDR3 loop spans 13 amino acids. Germline V CDR1 and CDR2: SGHAT, FQNNGV. Trimming took 1 base from V and 9 from J, leaving 10 bases between them. The origin of this receptor is a woman aged 80 or over in a cohort sampled during active or convalescent COVID-19. Sequenced sample: peripheral blood. The rearrangement uses TRBV11-2 and TRBJ2-1; TRBD2 is a possible D gene (6 bases). DNA for the CDR3: TGTGCCAGCAGCTTAGTGGAGGGGACTGAGCAGTTCTTC. This sequence encodes CASSLVEGTEQFF.